This T cell receptor beta chain came from a study of regulatory T cells in long-lasting Graves disease. Study as a whole: Persistent cases took antithyroid drugs over 5 years and stayed TSH receptor antibody positive. Points from the study as a whole: Persistent Graves' patients showed less TCR diversity than newly diagnosed ones. TRBV28, TRBJ1-2 and TRBJ2-5 were favored in persistent disease.

The time point here: persistent/refractory GD, antithyroid drugs over 5 years with positive TRAb. Extracted RNA from PBMCs served as the source of the TCR library. American Thyroid Association guidelines were used to diagnose Graves' disease. Sequencing libraries for TCR beta were prepared with iRepertoire HTBI primers and Arm-PCR of CDR3 regions. TCRdb re-called the multiplex PCR reads with MiXCR, one entry per CDR3 protein. The sample has fewer than 400,000 distinct CDR3 sequences, around 19% seen once. The CDR3 covers 12 residues. V lost 3 bases to trimming and J lost 6 bases, with 6 bases between them. This clonotype was observed a few times. Its antigen is not known.

The sequence came from a female donor with Graves disease. The starting material was peripheral blood mononuclear cells (PBMCs), obtained when the disease was refractory, from a patient treated with antithyroid drugs. The J gene is TRBJ2-1, the V gene TRBV12-3 or TRBV12-4; D is unclear. In DNA form, the CDR3 reads TGTGCCAGCAGTTTGTCTATCAATGAGCAGTTCTTC. It specifies CASSLSINEQFF.